Following are 15 T cell receptor beta chains from one sample sequenced in a study of blood T cell repertoires in COVID-19. Profiling relied on immunoSEQ multiplex PCR, and the TCRdb table lists in-frame clones only, not all of them. This sample has over 50,000 clones, with 86% found just once. The sample consisted of peripheral blood. The receptors were sampled from a man between 65 and 80 years old with active COVID-19.

The V gene is TRBV5-8, the J gene TRBJ2-5, with D unresolved. This CDR3 contains 11 residues. In germline, CDR1 is SGHTS, CDR2 YDEGEE. V shed 2 bases and J shed 4 bases, with 3 bases lying between them. The CDR3 nucleotides read TGTGCCAGCAGCTTCTCAGAGACCCAGTACTTC. Translation gives CASSFSETQYF.

This chain uses TRBV7-9 with TRBJ1-5, with D perhaps TRBD1 (6 bases). Germline V CDR1 and CDR2: SEHNR, FQNEAQ (reference sequence). V lost 5 bases and J 8 bases, leaving 22 bases between the germline ends. The CDR3 length is 16 residues. The CDR3 DNA reads as TGTGCCAGCAGCCCGGGATCTACAGGGCCGCGAGAGCCCCAGCATTTT. This codes for CASSPGSTGPREPQHF. The full variable domain, completed using reference TRBV7-9 and TRBJ1-5, is DTGVSQNPRHKITKRGQNVTFRCDPISEHNRLYWYRQTLGQGPEFLTYFQNEAQLEKSRLLSDRFSAERPKGSFSTLEIQRTEQGDSAMYLCASSPGSTGPREPQHFGDGTRLSIL.

This clone was seen only a few times. The J gene is TRBJ1-6, the V gene TRBV18, with a weak D call TRBD1 (6 bases). Trimming cost V 4 bases and J 7 bases, with 14 bases left between them. The germline V gene has CDR1 KGHSH and CDR2 LQKENI. The CDR3 runs 15 residues. In DNA form, the CDR3 reads TGTGCCAGCTCACTTTCGGGGACAATCAATTCACCCCTCCACTTT. This sequence encodes CASSLSGTINSPLHF.

The genes are TRBV7-2 and TRBJ1-3; D remains unclear. Germline V lookup: CDR1 SGHTA, CDR2 FQGNSA. V was clipped by 5 bases and J by 4 bases, with 9 bases between them. This CDR3 contains 13 residues. CDR3 nucleotide sequence: TGTGCCAGCAGCCCAAGAGGCGGAAACACCATATATTTT. It codes for CASSPRGGNTIYF.

This chain links TRBV11-1 with TRBJ2-2; 8 bases line up with TRBD2. This CDR3 is built from 16 residues. Germline V gives CDR1 SGHAT, CDR2 FQDESV (reference sequence). The J segment lost 3 bases and the V segment lost 6 bases, leaving 9 bases of the junction unmatched. CDR3 in DNA: TGTGCCAGCAGACCGACCGGGGGGGGCTACACCGGGGAGCTGTTTTTT. As protein: CASRPTGGGYTGELFF.

In its sample, this clone was seen once. The V and J genes are TRBV3-1 (or the pseudogene TRBV3-2) and TRBJ2-7; 11 nucleotides align to TRBD2. Germline V lookup: CDR1 LGHDT, CDR2 YNNKEL (reference sequence). This CDR3 comprises 14 residues. With 1 base clipped from V and 7 bases from J, the junction kept 3 bases outside the gene matches. The CDR3 DNA reads as TGTGCCAGCAGCCAAGGTAGCGGGGGGGGTGAGCAGTACTTC. Translating gives CASSQGSGGGEQYF.

The chain combines TRBV5-1 with TRBJ2-3, with 10 positions matching TRBD2. This CDR3 contains 16 residues. CDR1 is SGHRS and CDR2 is YFSETQ in the germline V gene. Losses at the gene ends were 2 bases for V and 0 bases for J; bases not matched to a gene: 3. For the CDR3, the DNA is TGCGCCAGCAGCTTAAAGCGGGGGGGTAGCACAGATACGCAGTATTTT. Its translation: CASSLKRGGSTDTQYF.

This sequence joins TRBV6-5 and TRBJ1-2; 7 nucleotides line up with TRBD1. This CDR3 spans 15 amino acids. The J segment lost 1 base and the V segment lost 2 bases, leaving 4 bases of the junction unmatched. The germline CDR1 and CDR2 sequences are MNHEY and SVGAGI. In DNA form, the CDR3 reads TGTGCCAGCAGTTACAGTACAGGGGTTAACTATGGCTACACCTTC. Amino acids: CASSYSTGVNYGYTF.

This sequence joins TRBV6-4 and TRBJ1-5; 9 nucleotides match TRBD1. Germline V CDR1 and CDR2: MRHNA, SNTAGT. The CDR3 sequence is 16 residues long. With V trimmed by 8 bases and J by 0 bases, 8 bases remained unmatched. The CDR3: CASGDRESYSNQPQHF. DNA for the CDR3: TGTGCCAGCGGGGACAGGGAATCCTATAGCAATCAGCCCCAGCATTTT.

In its sample, this clone was seen once. This CDR3 is CASSIVWPRQGDGYTF. As DNA, the CDR3 is TGTGCCAGTAGTATAGTATGGCCGAGACAGGGTGATGGCTACACCTTC. The rearrangement uses TRBV19 and TRBJ1-2, with 7 nucleotides matching TRBD1. Trimming at V came to 1 base and at J to 6 bases, leaving 11 bases not matched to a gene. Germline CDR1 reads LNHDA; CDR2 reads SQIVND (reference sequence). This CDR3 comprises 16 residues.

The rearrangement joins TRBV9 to TRBJ2-2; no firm D call. V shed 0 bases and J shed 2 bases, with 8 bases lying between them. The CDR3 has 15 amino acids. Germline V lookup: CDR1 SGDLS, CDR2 YYNGEE. CDR3 DNA sequence: TGTGCCAGCAGCGTAGCGGCGGCAAACACCGGGGAGCTGTTTTTT. Translating gives CASSVAAANTGELFF.

V gene TRBV19 combines with J gene TRBJ2-1; TRBD1 is a possible D gene (6 bases). V lost 6 bases, J lost 4 bases, and 13 bases lay in between. In germline, CDR1 is LNHDA, CDR2 SQIVND (reference sequence). CDR3 size: 14 residues. DNA for the CDR3: TGTGCCAGTAGGCAGGGGATAGGTTACAATGAGCAGTTCTTC. It specifies CASRQGIGYNEQFF.

The CDR3 DNA is TGTGCCAGCAGCGGCGACTCACGGCACACTGAAGCTTTCTTT. Translated: CASSGDSRHTEAFF. The V and J genes are TRBV9 and TRBJ1-1; no reliable D call. This CDR3 comprises 14 residues. The V gene lost 3 bases and the J gene lost 3 bases, with 12 bases spanning the gap. From germline, CDR1 is SGDLS and CDR2 YYNGEE.

This clone showed up just a few times. V and J are TRBV4-1 and TRBJ2-7; D might be TRBD2 (7 bases). This CDR3 has 15 residues. V shed 1 base and J shed 4 bases, with 14 bases lying between them. The germline gives CDR1 MGHRA, CDR2 YSYEKL. CDR3 DNA: TGCGCCAGCAGCCAAGTTGAGGGGGGGCAATACGAGCAGTACTTC. Protein: CASSQVEGGQYEQYF.

Written as DNA, the CDR3 is TGTGCCAGCAGCTTCGGGGGCAATCAGCCCCAGCATTTT. This codes for CASSFGGNQPQHF. The V call is TRBV7-2, the J call TRBJ1-5; D is unclear. Germline V CDR1 and CDR2: SGHTA, FQGNSA. The CDR3 is made up of 13 amino acids. V was clipped by 3 bases and J by 2 bases, with 5 bases between them.